Below are 8 T cell receptor beta chains sequenced from a single sample in a study of T cells in Graves' hyperthyroidism and ophthalmopathy. Amplified TCR beta CDR3 regions derived from RNA transcripts. Carried out on the TCR CDR3, a first-round RT-PCR used the HTBI primer set. Via MiXCR, TCRdb re-called the multiplex PCR reads, giving one row per CDR3 protein. Of fewer than 250,000 distinct CDR3 sequences detected, approximately 23% appear once; the ten largest clones hold around 40%. The specimen sequenced was blood. All receptors come from a woman aged 40 to 50 with Graves' ophthalmopathy.

This clonotype was seen ten or more times. The chain is built from TRBV6-5 and TRBJ2-2; D uncertain. CDR1 is MNHEY and CDR2 is SVGAGI in the germline V gene. Trimming stripped 6 bases from V and 1 base from J, with 3 bases between. This CDR3 comprises 12 residues. The CDR3 spells CASSMNTGELFF. CDR3 DNA sequence: TGTGCCAGCAGCATGAACACCGGGGAGCTGTTTTTT.

About this clonotype itself: The junction departs from the called germline gene at one end, perhaps through a read error. CDR3 loop: CASSFAIPVYQPQPF. In nucleotides, the CDR3 is TGTGCCAGCAGTTTCGCTATACCAGTTTATCAGCCCCAGCCTTTT. The rearrangement links TRBV28 to TRBJ1-5; D ambiguous. CDR3 size: 15 residues. The V gene's germline CDR1 is MDHEN and CDR2 SYDVKM.

This clonotype was seen repeatedly, ten times or more. The rearrangement links TRBV12-3 or TRBV12-4 to TRBJ2-2, with TRBD1 as a possible D gene (5 bases). V was shortened by 1 base and J by 7 bases, with 19 bases between the two germline ends. The CDR3 is 17 residues long. The chain's CDR3 is CASSLVQGSVDGGELFF. The CDR3 coding sequence is TGTGCCAGCAGTTTAGTTCAGGGATCAGTCGATGGCGGGGAGCTGTTTTTT.

This clonotype was observed a few times. This chain uses TRBV28 with TRBJ2-1; 10 bases map to TRBD1. The CDR3 extends over 14 amino acids. Germline V lookup: CDR1 MDHEN, CDR2 SYDVKM. Trimming at V came to 5 bases and at J to 6 bases, leaving 4 bases not matched to a gene. CDR3 amino acids: CASSPRTGGNEQFF. The DNA for the CDR3 is TGTGCCAGCAGTCCGCGGACAGGGGGCAATGAGCAGTTCTTC.

This clonotype was recorded many times. The chain joins TRBV11-2 to TRBJ2-7, with a tentative D call TRBD1 (6 bases). Deletions cut 3 bases from V and 0 bases from J, with 9 bases between. The CDR3 consists of 14 residues. Germline CDR1 and CDR2: SGHAT and FQNNGV. This chain's CDR3 is CASSFEQGSYEQYF. The CDR3 nucleotides read TGTGCCAGCAGCTTTGAACAGGGCTCCTACGAGCAGTACTTC.

V is TRBV28 and J is TRBJ2-6; D call uncertain. Germline CDR1 MDHEN, CDR2 SYDVKM. With 10 bases removed from V and 0 bases from J, the gap between germline ends came to 13 bases. The CDR3 has 15 residues. CDR3 nucleotides: TGTGCCACCAGCGCACGGAGCTCTGGGGCCAACGTCCTGACTTTC. Its translation is CATSARSSGANVLTF.

The chain is built from TRBV11-3 and TRBJ2-2; D is ambiguous. The CDR3 runs to 15 residues. V lost 2 bases to trimming and J lost 3 bases, with 10 bases between them. Looked up from germline, CDR1 is SGHNT and CDR2 is YENEEA. In DNA form, the CDR3 reads TGTGCCAGCAGCTTATCCCCGACGGACACCGGGGAGCTGTTTTTT. The encoded protein is CASSLSPTDTGELFF.

Turning to this clonotype: Just one base apart from a much larger clone, this may be a read error. The chain recombines TRBV11-2 with TRBJ1-3, with 7 positions matching TRBD1. This CDR3 has 16 amino acids. J was trimmed by 6 bases and V by 7 bases; bases with no gene match: 15. CDR1 is SGHAT, CDR2 FQNNGV, per germline. The CDR3 DNA reads TGTGCCAGCAACCCCTCAGCAGGACAGGCGATAAACACCATATATTTT. Translation gives CASNPSAGQAINTIYF.